Described below is a single TCR beta chain sequence and its context. The data originate from a study of T cell responses to AZD1222 COVID-19 vaccine. TCRdb's copy holds only in-frame clones and misses some; the assay was immunoSEQ multiplex PCR. The sample has 100,000 to 150,000 clones; about nine tenths are singletons. Germline V lookup: CDR1 LGHDT, CDR2 YNNKEL (reference sequence). Deletions cut 1 base from V and 5 bases from J, with 8 bases between. CDR3 size: 13 residues. The rearrangement uses TRBV3-1 (or the pseudogene TRBV3-2) and TRBJ1-2; the D is unclear. Sequenced material: peripheral blood, taken 28 days after the second AZD1222 dose. The receptor was derived from an adult who received the AZD1222 COVID-19 vaccine. DNA of the CDR3: TGTGCCAGCAGCCAAGGGGGTCTTTATGGCTACACCTTC. As protein: CASSQGGLYGYTF.